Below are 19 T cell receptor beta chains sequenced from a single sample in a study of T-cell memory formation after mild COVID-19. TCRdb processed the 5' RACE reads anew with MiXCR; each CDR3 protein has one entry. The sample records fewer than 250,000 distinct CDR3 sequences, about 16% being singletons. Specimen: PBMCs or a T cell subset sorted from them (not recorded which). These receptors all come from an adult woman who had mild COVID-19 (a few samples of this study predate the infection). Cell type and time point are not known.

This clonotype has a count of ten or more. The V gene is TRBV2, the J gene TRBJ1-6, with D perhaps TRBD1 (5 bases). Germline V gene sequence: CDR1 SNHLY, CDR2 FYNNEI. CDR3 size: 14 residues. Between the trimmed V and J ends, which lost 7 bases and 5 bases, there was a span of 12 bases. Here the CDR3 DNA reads TGTGCCAGCACCCGGGGCGGGGATAATTCACCCCTCCACTTT. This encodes CASTRGGDNSPLHF.

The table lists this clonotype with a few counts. The CDR3 reads CASSPGIQGNTEAFF. The DNA of the CDR3 is TGTGCCAGCAGTCCCGGTATACAGGGGAACACTGAAGCTTTCTTT. The chain links TRBV12-3 or TRBV12-4 to TRBJ1-1; D might be TRBD1 (6 bases). V shed 5 bases and J shed 1 base, with 14 bases lying between them. The CDR3 extends over 15 amino acids.

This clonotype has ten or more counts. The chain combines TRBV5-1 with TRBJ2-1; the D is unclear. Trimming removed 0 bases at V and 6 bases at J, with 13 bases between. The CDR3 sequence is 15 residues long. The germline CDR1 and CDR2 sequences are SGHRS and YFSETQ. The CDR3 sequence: CASSLGSRWGNEQFF. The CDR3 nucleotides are TGCGCCAGCAGCTTGGGGTCCCGTTGGGGCAATGAGCAGTTCTTC.

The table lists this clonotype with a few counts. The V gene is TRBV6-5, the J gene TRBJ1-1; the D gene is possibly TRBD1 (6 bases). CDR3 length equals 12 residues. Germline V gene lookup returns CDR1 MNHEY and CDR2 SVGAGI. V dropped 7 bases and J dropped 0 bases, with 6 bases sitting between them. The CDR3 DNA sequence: TGTGCCAGCACAGGGGTGAACACTGAAGCTTTCTTT. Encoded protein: CASTGVNTEAFF.

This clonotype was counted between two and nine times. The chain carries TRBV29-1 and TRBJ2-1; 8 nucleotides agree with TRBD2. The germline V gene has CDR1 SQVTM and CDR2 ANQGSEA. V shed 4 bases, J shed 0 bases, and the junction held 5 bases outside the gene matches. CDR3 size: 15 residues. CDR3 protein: CSVVGGRSSYNEQFF. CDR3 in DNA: TGCAGCGTTGTTGGCGGGAGGAGCTCCTACAATGAGCAGTTCTTC.

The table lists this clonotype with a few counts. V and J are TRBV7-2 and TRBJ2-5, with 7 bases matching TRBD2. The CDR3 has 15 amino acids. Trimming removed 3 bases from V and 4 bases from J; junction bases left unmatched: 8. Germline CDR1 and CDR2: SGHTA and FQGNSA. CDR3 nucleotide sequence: TGTGCCAGCAGCTTCGGGGGGACCCAGGGAGAGACCCAGTACTTC. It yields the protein CASSFGGTQGETQYF.

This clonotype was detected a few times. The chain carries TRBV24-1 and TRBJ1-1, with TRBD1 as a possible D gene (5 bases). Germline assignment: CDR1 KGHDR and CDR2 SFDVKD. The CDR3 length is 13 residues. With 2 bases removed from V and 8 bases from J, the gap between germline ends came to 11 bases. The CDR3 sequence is CATSDSRVQEAFF. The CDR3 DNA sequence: TGTGCCACCAGTGATTCCAGGGTACAGGAAGCTTTCTTT.

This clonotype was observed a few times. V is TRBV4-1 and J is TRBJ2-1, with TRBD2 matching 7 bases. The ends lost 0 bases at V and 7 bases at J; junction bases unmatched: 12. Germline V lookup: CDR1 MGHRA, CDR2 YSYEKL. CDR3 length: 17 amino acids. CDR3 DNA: TGCGCCAGCAGCCAAGATCGGGACTACGCAAGCAGGAATGAGCAGTTCTTC. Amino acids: CASSQDRDYASRNEQFF.

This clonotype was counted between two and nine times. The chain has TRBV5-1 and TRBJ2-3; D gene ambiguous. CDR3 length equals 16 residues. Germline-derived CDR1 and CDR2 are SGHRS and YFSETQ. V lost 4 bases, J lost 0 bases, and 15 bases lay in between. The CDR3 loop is CASSPARGSSTDTQYF. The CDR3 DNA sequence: TGCGCCAGCAGCCCAGCGCGCGGTTCTAGCACAGATACGCAGTATTTT.

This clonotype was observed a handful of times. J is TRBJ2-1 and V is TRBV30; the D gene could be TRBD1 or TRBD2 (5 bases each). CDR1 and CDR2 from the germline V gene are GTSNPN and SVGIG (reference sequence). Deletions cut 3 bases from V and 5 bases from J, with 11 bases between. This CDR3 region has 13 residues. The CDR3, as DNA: TGTGCCTGGAGCGGGACCCTCCACAATGAGCAGTTCTTC. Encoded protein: CAWSGTLHNEQFF.

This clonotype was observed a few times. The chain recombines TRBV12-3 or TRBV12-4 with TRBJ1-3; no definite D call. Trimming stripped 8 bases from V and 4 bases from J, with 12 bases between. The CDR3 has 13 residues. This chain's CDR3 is CASGMAEGNTIYF. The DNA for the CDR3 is TGTGCCAGCGGCATGGCGGAAGGAAACACCATATATTTT.

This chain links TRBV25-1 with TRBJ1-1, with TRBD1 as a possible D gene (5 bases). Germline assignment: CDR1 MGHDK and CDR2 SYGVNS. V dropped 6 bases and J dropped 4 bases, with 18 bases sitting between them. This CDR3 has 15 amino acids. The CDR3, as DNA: TGTGCCAGCAGAGCCCCTGGGACGTCGGTCACTGAAGCTTTCTTT. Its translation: CASRAPGTSVTEAFF.

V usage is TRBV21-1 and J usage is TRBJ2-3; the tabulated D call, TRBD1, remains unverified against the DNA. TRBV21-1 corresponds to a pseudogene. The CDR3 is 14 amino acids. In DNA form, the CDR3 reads TGTGCCAGCAGCAACAGGGGGCGCACAGATACGCAGTATTTT. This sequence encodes CASSNRGRTDTQYF.

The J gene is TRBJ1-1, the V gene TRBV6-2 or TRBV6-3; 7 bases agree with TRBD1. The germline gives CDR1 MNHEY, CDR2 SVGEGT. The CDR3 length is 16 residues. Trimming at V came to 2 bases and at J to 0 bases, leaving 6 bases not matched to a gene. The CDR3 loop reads CASSYPGQRMNTEAFF. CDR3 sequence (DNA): TGTGCCAGCAGTTACCCGGGACAGAGGATGAACACTGAAGCTTTCTTT.

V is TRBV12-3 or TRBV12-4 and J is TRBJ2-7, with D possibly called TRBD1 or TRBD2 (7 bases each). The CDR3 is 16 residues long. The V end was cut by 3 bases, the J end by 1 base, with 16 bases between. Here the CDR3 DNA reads TGTGCCAGCAGTTTCGGGGGGTGGGGACAGTCCTACGAGCAGTACTTC. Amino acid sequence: CASSFGGWGQSYEQYF.

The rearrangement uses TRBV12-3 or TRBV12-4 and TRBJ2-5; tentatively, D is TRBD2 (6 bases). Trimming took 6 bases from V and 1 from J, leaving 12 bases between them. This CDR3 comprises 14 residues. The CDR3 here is CASRGGGSQETQYF. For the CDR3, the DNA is TGTGCCAGCAGAGGAGGAGGGTCCCAAGAGACCCAGTACTTC.

This CDR3 is CSVEIRGGPIYEQYF. The CDR3 bases are TGCAGCGTTGAGATAAGAGGGGGCCCTATCTACGAGCAGTACTTC. V gene TRBV29-1 combines with J gene TRBJ2-7, with TRBD1 matching over 7 bases. The CDR3 is 15 amino acids. Losses at the gene ends were 3 bases for V and 3 bases for J; bases not matched to a gene: 11. From germline, CDR1 is SQVTM and CDR2 ANQGSEA.

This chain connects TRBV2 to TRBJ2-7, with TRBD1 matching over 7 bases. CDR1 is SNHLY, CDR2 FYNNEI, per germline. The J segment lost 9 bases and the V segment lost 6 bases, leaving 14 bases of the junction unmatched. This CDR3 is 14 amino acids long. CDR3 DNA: TGTGCCAGCAGGGTAGGACAGGCTCGAGTTCCGCAGTACTTC. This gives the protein CASRVGQARVPQYF. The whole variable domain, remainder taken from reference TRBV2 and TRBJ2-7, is EPEVTQTPSHQVTQMGQEVILRCVPISNHLYFYWYRQILGQKVEFLVSFYNNEISEKSEIFDDQFSVERPDGSNFTLKIRSTKLEDSAMYFCASRVGQARVPQYFGPGTRLTVT.

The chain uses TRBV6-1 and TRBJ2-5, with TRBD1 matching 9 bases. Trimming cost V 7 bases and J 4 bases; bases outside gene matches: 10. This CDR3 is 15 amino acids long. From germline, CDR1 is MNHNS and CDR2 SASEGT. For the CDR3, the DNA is TGTGCCAGCATTCGACAGGGGGATAGGGGAGAGACCCAGTACTTC. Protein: CASIRQGDRGETQYF.